This T cell receptor (beta chain) was identified in a study of post-analysis software for immune sequencing data. Across the study: Recorded disease courses covered relapsing-remitting, secondary progressive and progressive-relapsing multiple sclerosis. Some patients had no subtype annotation.

Findings of the study overall: Analysis by F measure revealed that same-batch samples clustered strongly together.

Built from TCR beta cDNA, the libraries had unique molecular identifiers in them. TCRdb fed the PCR reads into MiXCR, producing one record per CDR3 protein. Of approximately 260,000 distinct CDR3 sequences listed, 35% to 40% are singletons. A remark on this clonotype: Antigen: not known. One end of the junction fails to match germline, which may point to a read error.

The receptor's source is a girl under 18 with multiple sclerosis. Sequencing was performed on blood.

The CDR3: CAGSLLPRGAVSDTQYF. The CDR3 bases are TGTGCCGGCAGCTTACTTCCGCGGGGGGCAGTCTCAGATACGCAGTATTTT. The chain combines TRBV7-2 with TRBJ2-3, with 8 bases that match TRBD2. Germline-derived CDR1 and CDR2 are SGHTA and FQGNSA. The CDR3 runs 17 residues.